One TCR beta chain is described in this entry. As originally analysed: How many nucleated cells were present was estimated from reference gene primer amplification. Clones were sequenced by immunoSEQ multiplex PCR, and TCRdb holds only the in-frame ones, with some missing. V, J and clone size derive from that table, while D and trimming were established from the DNA sequence. Of some 400,000 clones in the sample, roughly 90% were seen once. The source of the sample is a study of blood T cell repertoires in COVID-19. The overall study: The United States, Italy and Spain supplied acute and convalescent COVID-19 samples. Nucleic acid was either cDNA or gDNA, and it came from T cells, B-cell-depleted T cells, or PBMCs.

The CDR3 totals 14 residues. Trimming cost V 9 bases and J 8 bases, with 20 bases left between them. Germline V gives CDR1 MDHEN, CDR2 SYDVKM. The clonotype originates from a man between 18 and 35 years old with active or convalescent COVID-19. The rearrangement links TRBV28 to TRBJ2-4; tentatively, D is TRBD2 (6 bases). Sequencing used peripheral blood. The CDR3 nucleotides read TGTGCCAGTGGTGGCCGGGAGAGCGTCTACATTCAGTACTTC. Its protein is CASGGRESVYIQYF.